This T cell receptor beta chain was captured by sequencing in a study of blood T cell repertoires in COVID-19. Original processing methods: Using reference gene primer amplification, nucleated cell counts were estimated. Repertoires were generated with immunoSEQ multiplex PCR, while TCRdb's copy carries only in-frame clones and drops some. That table supplies the V and J calls and clone size; D and trimming were determined from the DNA. The data hold 110,000 to 150,000 clones, with about 86% observed a single time. Source material: peripheral blood. The source is a woman aged 55-75 years with acute or convalescent COVID-19.

CDR3 DNA: TGTGCCAGCAGCCAAGAGTGGGGGCCCGGGGAGCTGTTTTTT. Its translation: CASSQEWGPGELFF. This chain connects TRBV3-1 (or the pseudogene TRBV3-2) to TRBJ2-2; tentative D call: TRBD1 (6 bases). The V end was cut by 0 bases, the J end by 6 bases, with 8 bases between. The CDR3 length is 14 residues. The germline gives CDR1 LGHDT, CDR2 YNNKEL (reference sequence).